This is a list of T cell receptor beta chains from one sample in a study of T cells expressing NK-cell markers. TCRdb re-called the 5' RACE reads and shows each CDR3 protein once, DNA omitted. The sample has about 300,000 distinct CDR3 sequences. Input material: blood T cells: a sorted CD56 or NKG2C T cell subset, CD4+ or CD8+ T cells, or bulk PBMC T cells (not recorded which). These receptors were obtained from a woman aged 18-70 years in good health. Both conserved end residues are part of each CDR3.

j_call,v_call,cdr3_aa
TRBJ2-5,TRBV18,CASSEDPGHPQETQYF
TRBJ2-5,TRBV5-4,CASSFSGGKLETQYF
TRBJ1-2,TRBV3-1,CASSHGRGQGGGYTF
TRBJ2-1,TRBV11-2,CASSPQARNNEQFF
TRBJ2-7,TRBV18,CASSPPSKGEQYF
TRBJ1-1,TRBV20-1,CSAPRQGIEAFF
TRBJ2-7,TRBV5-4,CASSSVYRGDSEQYF
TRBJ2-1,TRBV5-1,CASSREAGSYNEQFF
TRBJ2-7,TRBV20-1,CSAPISSSYEQYF
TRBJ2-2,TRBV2,CARGTAANTGELFF
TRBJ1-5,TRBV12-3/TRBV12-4,CASSLARGGQPQHF
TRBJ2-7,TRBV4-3,CASSEGLAGGREYEQYF
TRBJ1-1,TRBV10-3,CAINRHLGENTEAFF
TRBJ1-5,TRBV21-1,CASSKKQPQHF
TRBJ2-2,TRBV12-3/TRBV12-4,CASKSVPTGELFF
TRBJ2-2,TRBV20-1,CSAPSWPAGGPNTGELFF
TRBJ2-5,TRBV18,CASSRNPGTGLETQYF
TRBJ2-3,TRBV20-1,CSARTSGIVTTQYF
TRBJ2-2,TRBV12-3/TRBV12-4,CASRPRRGSGELFF
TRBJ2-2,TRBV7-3,CASSLNGGLNTGELFF
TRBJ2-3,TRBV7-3,CASSLGTPYTDTQYF
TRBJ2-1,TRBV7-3,CASSLSLAQYNEQFF
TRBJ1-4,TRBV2,CASRGYSEKLFF
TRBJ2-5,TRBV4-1,CASSQENPGGADQETQYF
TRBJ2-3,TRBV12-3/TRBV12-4,CASSFNGAINTDTQYF
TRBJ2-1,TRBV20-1,CSALGLLSSYNEQFF
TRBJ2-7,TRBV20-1,CSIPPGAGGWYEQYF
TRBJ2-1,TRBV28,CASSPRSLRGFF
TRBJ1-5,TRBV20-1,CSASDRVYQPQHF
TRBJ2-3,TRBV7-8,CASSFGRAAVDTQYF
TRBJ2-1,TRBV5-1,CASSLGLAESSYNEQFF
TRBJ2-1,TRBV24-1,CATAGGLAGGSYNEQFF
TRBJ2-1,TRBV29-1,CSVEVPSNEQFF
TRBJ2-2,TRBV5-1,CASSIGGGELFF
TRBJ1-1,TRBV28,CASSLRGRLLAEAFF
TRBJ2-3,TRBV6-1,CASSPARLAGLLDTQYF
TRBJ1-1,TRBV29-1,CSVPTGATEAFF
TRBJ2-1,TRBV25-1,CASSESGRGGFYNEQFF
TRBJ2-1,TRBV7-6,CASSSRRLLDYNEQFF
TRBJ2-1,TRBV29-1,CSVERTSSNEQFF
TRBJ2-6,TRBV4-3,CASSQDYGTGANVLTF
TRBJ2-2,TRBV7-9,CASSLDGPRNTGELFF
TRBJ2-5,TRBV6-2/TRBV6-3,CASSAVAGLAGKETQYF
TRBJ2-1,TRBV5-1,CASSLESPGEQFF
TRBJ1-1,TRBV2,CASSGGIEGEAFF
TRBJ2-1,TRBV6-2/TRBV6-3,CASKTGVSYNEQFF
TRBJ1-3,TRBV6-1,CASSEPRSWGNTIYF
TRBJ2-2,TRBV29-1,CSGRIQGMNTGELFF
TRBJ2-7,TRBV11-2,CASSLAGEYFHEQYF
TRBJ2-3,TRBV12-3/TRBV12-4,CASSLDRGRADTQYF
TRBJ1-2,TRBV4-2,CASSQEDRGLYGYTF